This TCR beta chain was recovered during a study of cytomegalovirus exposure and HLA in healthy donors. Primers included in the PCR were 60 Vbeta and 13 Jbeta primers. Method: immunoSEQ multiplex PCR; TCRdb's copy keeps in-frame clones and lacks some. The sample includes hundreds of thousands of clones, approximately 83% of them seen just once. Notes on the study in general: The study listed around 150 cytomegalovirus-associated TCR beta chains. Because they were indistinguishable, some V segments, including TRBV6-2 and TRBV6-3, were excluded. Fewer N-insertions (relative to the approximately 700-donor mean) were reportedly seen in an Asian-associated ancestry cluster in a later analysis. In most subjects, TCR beta sequences reportedly gave accurate predictions of HLA-A and HLA-B alleles.

Concerning this clone: What it binds is unknown.

The J segment lost 2 bases and the V segment lost 0 bases, leaving 3 bases of the junction unmatched. Germline-derived CDR1 and CDR2 are PRHDT and FYEKMQ (reference sequence). This CDR3 is built from 15 residues. The rearrangement uses TRBV13 and TRBJ2-7, with 8 bases matching TRBD2. This clonotype originated in a boy younger than 10 in good health and CMV-seronegative. The sequencing input was PBMCs. The CDR3 DNA sequence: TGTGCCAGCAGCTTAGGCAGCGGGGGACCCTACGAGCAGTACTTC. It encodes CASSLGSGGPYEQYF.